Included here is one T cell receptor (beta chain) sequence, with context. The antigen remains undetermined. The sample comes from a study of blood T cells in healthy people across ages. Findings of the study overall: A strong correlation was found between TCR beta diversity and the percentage of naive T cells.

Primed by a sample-barcoded 5' primer and a J-beta primer mix, a second PCR proceeded for 7 to 11 cycles. TCRdb ran MiXCR on the 5' RACE reads and lists one entry per CDR3 protein. The sample contains some 1,500,000 distinct CDR3 sequences, approximately 43% of which appear only once. The trim removed 5 bases at V and 3 bases at J, leaving 9 bases unmatched. In germline, CDR1 is DFQATT, CDR2 SNEGSKA (reference sequence). The CDR3 length is 14 residues. V gene TRBV20-1 combines with J gene TRBJ2-5; 7 nucleotides align to TRBD1. This clonotype was sampled from a woman aged 18-29 years in good health. Source material: blood. As DNA, the CDR3 is TGCAGTGCTTCCGGACAGGACTTTGAAGAGACCCAGTACTTC. Protein product: CSASGQDFEETQYF.